This TCR beta chain was recorded in a study of blood T cell repertoires in COVID-19. Study-level information: The samples span acute and convalescent COVID-19 from the United States, Italy and Spain. The cDNA or gDNA used as material had been derived from T cells, B-cell-depleted T cells, or PBMCs.

In the source study's methods: Amplification of reference gene primers provided the estimated nucleated cell counts. Method: immunoSEQ multiplex PCR; TCRdb's copy keeps in-frame clones and lacks some. V, J and clone size reflect that table, while D and trimming were determined from the DNA. Found here are fewer than 150,000 clones, 85% to 90% of them singletons; the top ten hold nearly 0.9%. After removal of 6 bases from V and 4 bases from J, the junction contained 10 bases not matched to a gene. Germline-derived CDR1 and CDR2 are LNHNV and YYDKDF (reference sequence). The CDR3 totals 16 residues. The chain has TRBV15 and TRBJ2-2, with TRBD1 matching over 8 bases. The specimen sequenced was peripheral blood. The sequence came from a woman aged 45-65 years with active or convalescent COVID-19. The CDR3 nucleotides are TGTGCCACCAGAGACTTCCGACAGGGGCGCACCGGGGAGCTGTTTTTT. It codes for CATRDFRQGRTGELFF.